This T cell receptor beta chain appears in the sequencing data of a study of cytomegalovirus exposure and HLA in healthy donors. Across the whole study: Unique TCR beta sequences numbering approximately 120 million came from some 200 million T cells in an earlier analysis. Study results and caveats: The CMV antigen specificity of three CMV-associated chains was confirmed through in vitro analysis. A later analysis showed that HLA-associated TCR beta chains had undergone more clonal expansion than equally common others. In all likelihood, a cluster of highly shared sequence variants was a sequencing artifact.

This clone appeared once. The target antigen is unknown. PCR involved 60 Vbeta and 13 Jbeta primers. Clones were sequenced by immunoSEQ multiplex PCR, and TCRdb holds only the in-frame ones, with some missing. The sample gives 120,000 or so clones, 81% of which show up once; approximately 4% is in the top ten. The trim removed 2 bases at V and 6 bases at J, leaving 9 bases unmatched. This CDR3 is 16 amino acids long. Germline CDR1 reads MNHNS; CDR2 reads SASEGT. The rearrangement joins TRBV6-1 to TRBJ1-5; the match to TRBD1 covers 8 bases. This TCR came from a man younger than 35 in good health and CMV-seropositive. Source material: PBMCs. The CDR3 nucleotides are TGTGCCAGCAGTGAACCCCCAGGGGGCGCCGGTCAGCCCCAGCATTTT. Its translation: CASSEPPGGAGQPQHF.